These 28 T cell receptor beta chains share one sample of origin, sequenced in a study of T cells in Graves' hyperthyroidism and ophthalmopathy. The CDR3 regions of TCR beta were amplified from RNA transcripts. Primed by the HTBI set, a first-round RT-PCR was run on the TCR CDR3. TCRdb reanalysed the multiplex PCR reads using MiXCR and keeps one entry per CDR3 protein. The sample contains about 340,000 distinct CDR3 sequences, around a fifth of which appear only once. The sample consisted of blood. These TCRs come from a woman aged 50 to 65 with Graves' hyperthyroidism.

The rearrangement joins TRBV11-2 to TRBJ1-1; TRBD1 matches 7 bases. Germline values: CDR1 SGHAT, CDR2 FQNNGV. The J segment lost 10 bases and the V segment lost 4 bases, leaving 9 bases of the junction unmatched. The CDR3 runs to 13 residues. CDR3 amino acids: CASSSRDRGPAFF. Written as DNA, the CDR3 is TGTGCCAGCAGCTCCCGGGACAGAGGTCCAGCTTTCTTT.

In nucleotides, the CDR3 is TGTGCCAGCAGGGGGCACGAGACCCAGTACTTC. It codes for CASRGHETQYF. This chain links TRBV28 with TRBJ2-5, with a tentative D call TRBD1 (5 bases). CDR3 length: 11 amino acids. The germline V gene encodes CDR1 MDHEN and CDR2 SYDVKM. Trimming took off 6 bases at V and 5 bases at J, with 7 bases between the two ends.

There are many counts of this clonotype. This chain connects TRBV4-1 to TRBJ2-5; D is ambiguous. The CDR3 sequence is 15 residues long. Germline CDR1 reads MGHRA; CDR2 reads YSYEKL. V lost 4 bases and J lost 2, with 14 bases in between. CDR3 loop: CASSPGPTTQETQYF. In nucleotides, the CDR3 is TGCGCCAGCAGCCCTGGTCCGACAACGCAAGAGACCCAGTACTTC.

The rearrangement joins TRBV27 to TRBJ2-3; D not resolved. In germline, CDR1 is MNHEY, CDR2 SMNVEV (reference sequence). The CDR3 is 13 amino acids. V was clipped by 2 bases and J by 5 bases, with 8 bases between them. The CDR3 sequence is CASSLDNIDTQYF. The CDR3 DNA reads TGTGCCAGCAGTTTAGACAACATAGATACGCAGTATTTT.

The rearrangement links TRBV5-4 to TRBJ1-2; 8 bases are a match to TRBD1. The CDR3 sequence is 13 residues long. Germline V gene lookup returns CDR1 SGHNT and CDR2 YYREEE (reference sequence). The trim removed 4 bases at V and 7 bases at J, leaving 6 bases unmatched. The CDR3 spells CASSRTGFVGYTF. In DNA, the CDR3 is TGTGCCAGCAGCAGGACAGGGTTTGTTGGCTACACCTTC.

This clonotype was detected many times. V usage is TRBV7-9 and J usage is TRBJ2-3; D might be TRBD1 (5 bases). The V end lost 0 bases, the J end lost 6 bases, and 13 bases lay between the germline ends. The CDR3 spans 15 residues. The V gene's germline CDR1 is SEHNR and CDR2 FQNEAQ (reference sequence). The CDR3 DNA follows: TGTGCCAGCAGCTTAGCCGGACAAGGGATGGATACGCAGTATTTT. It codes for CASSLAGQGMDTQYF.

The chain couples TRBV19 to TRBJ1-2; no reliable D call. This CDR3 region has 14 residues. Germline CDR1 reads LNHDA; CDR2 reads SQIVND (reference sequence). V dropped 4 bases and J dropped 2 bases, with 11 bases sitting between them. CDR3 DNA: TGTGCCAGTAGTACCCCTCGGTTGAACTATGGCTACACCTTC. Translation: CASSTPRLNYGYTF.

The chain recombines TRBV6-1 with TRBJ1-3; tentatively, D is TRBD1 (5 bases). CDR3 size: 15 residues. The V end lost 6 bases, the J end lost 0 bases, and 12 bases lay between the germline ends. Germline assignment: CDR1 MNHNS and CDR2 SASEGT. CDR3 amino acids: CASRRRGSSGNTIYF. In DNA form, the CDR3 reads TGTGCCAGCAGGCGTAGGGGTTCCTCTGGAAACACCATATATTTT.

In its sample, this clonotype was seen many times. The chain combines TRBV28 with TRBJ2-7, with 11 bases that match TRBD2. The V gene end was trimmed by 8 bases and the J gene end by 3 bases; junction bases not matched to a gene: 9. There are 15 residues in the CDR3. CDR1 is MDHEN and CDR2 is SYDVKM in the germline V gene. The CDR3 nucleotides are TGTGCCAGCCGCAGAACTAGCGGGAGTGTCTACGAGCAGTACTTC. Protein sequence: CASRRTSGSVYEQYF.

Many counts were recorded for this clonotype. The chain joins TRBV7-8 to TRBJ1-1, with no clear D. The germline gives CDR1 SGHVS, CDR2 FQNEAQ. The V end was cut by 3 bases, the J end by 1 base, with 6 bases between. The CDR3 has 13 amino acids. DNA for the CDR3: TGTGCCAGCAGCTTCCCGGGGAACACTGAAGCTTTCTTT. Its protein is CASSFPGNTEAFF. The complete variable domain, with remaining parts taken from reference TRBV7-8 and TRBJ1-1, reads GAGVSQSPRYKVAKRGQDVALRCDPISGHVSLFWYQQALGQGPEFLTYFQNEAQLDKSGLPSDRFFAERPEGSVSTLKIQRTQQEDSAVYLCASSFPGNTEAFFGQGTRLTVV.

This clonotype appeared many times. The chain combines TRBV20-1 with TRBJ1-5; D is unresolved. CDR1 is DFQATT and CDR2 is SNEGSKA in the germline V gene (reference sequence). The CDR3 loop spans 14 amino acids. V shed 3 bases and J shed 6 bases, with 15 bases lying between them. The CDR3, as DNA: TGCAGTGCTAGTACCCTTAGACGAAGTCAGCCCCAGCATTTT. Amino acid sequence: CSASTLRRSQPQHF.

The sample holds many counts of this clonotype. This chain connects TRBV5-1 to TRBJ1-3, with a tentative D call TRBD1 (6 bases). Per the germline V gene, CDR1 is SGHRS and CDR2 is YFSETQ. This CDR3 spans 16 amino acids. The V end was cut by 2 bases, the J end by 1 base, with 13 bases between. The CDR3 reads CASSFSGQASGNTIYF. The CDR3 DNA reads TGCGCCAGCAGCTTTTCGGGACAAGCTTCTGGAAACACCATATATTTT.

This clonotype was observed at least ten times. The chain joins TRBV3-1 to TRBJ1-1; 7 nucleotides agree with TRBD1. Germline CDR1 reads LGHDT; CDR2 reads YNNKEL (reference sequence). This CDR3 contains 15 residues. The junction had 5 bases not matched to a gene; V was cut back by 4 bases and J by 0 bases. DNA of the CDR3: TGTGCCAGCAGCCCCAAGACAGGGATGAACACTGAAGCTTTCTTT. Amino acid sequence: CASSPKTGMNTEAFF.

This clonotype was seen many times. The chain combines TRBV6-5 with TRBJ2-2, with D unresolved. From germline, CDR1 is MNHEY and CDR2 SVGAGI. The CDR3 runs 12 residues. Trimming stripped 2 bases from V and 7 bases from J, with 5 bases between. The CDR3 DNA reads TGTGCCAGCAGTTACGCGCACGGGGAGCTGTTTTTT. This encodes CASSYAHGELFF.

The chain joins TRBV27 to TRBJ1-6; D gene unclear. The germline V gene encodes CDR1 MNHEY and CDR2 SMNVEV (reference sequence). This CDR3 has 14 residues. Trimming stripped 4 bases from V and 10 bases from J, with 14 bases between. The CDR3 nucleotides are TGTGCCAGCAGTTATCTGGGAGGAGGGTCACCCCTCCACTTT. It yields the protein CASSYLGGGSPLHF.

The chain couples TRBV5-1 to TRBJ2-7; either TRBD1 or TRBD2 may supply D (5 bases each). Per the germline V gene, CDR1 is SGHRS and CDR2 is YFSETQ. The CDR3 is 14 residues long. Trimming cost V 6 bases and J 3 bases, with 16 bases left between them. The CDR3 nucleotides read TGCGCCAGCAACCCCCGGGACGGGGACTACGAGCAGTACTTC. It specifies CASNPRDGDYEQYF.

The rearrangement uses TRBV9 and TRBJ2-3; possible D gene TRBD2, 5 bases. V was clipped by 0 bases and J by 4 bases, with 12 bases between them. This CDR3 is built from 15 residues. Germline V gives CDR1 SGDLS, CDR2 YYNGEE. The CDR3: CASSVGPGYSDTQYF. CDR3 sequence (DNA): TGTGCCAGCAGCGTAGGCCCGGGATATTCAGATACGCAGTATTTT.

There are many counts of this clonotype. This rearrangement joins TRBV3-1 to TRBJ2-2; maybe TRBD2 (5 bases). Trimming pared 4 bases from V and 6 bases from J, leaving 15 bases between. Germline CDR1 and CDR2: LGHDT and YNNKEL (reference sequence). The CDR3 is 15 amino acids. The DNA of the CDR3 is TGTGCCAGCAGCCCCCGAGGGTCGGCCGCCGGGGAGCTGTTTTTT. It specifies CASSPRGSAAGELFF.

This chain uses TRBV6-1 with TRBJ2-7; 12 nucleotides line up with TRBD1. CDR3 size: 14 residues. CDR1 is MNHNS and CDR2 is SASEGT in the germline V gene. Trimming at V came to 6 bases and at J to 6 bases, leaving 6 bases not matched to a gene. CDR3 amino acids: CASSTGTGGGEQYF. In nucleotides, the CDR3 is TGTGCCAGCAGCACCGGGACAGGGGGCGGCGAGCAGTACTTC.

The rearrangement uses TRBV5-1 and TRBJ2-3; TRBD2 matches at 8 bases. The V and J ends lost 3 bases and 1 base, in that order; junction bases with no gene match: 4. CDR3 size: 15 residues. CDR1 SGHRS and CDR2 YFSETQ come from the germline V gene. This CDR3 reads CASSSIAGRTDTQYF. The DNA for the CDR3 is TGCGCCAGCAGCTCCATAGCGGGACGCACAGATACGCAGTATTTT.

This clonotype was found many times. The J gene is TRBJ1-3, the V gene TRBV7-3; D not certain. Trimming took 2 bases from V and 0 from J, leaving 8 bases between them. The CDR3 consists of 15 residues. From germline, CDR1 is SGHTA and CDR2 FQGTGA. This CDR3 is CASSLVGSSGNTIYF. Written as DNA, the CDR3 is TGTGCCAGCAGCTTAGTGGGGAGCTCTGGAAACACCATATATTTT.

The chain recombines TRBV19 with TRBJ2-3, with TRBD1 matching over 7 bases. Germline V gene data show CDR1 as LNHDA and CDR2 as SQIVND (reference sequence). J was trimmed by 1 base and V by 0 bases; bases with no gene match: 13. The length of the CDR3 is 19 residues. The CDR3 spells CASSIDLPDRVEGTDTQYF. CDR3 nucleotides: TGTGCCAGTAGTATAGATCTCCCCGACAGGGTTGAAGGCACAGATACGCAGTATTTT.

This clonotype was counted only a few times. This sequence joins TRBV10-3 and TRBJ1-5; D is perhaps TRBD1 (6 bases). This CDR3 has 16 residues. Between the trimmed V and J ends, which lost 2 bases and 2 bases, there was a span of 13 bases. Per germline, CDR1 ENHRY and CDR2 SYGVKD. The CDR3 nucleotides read TGTGCCATCAGTGAGGGCAGGGGAGGGGGCAATCAGCCCCAGCATTTT. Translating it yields CAISEGRGGGNQPQHF.

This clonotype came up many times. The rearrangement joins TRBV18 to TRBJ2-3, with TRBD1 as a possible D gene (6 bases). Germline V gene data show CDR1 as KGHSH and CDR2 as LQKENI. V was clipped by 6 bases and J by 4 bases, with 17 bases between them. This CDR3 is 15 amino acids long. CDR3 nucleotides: TGTGCCAGCTCTACACAGGGTGATAACTCAGATACGCAGTATTTT. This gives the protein CASSTQGDNSDTQYF.

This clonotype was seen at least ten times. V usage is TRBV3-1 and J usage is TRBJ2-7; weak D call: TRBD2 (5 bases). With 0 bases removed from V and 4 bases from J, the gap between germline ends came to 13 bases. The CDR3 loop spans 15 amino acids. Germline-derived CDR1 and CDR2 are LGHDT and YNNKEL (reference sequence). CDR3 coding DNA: TGTGCCAGCAGCCAAGATAGAGAACTAGGTTACGAGCAGTACTTC. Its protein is CASSQDRELGYEQYF.

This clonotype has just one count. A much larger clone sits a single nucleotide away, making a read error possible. CDR3: CASSFGAGYNYGYTF. The CDR3 nucleotides are TGTGCCAGCAGTTTCGGGGCGGGATATAACTATGGCTACACCTTC. V and J are TRBV27 and TRBJ1-2, with D tentatively TRBD1 (5 bases). The CDR3 covers 15 residues. V dropped 3 bases and J dropped 1 base, with 12 bases sitting between them. The germline CDR1 and CDR2 sequences are MNHEY and SMNVEV (reference sequence).

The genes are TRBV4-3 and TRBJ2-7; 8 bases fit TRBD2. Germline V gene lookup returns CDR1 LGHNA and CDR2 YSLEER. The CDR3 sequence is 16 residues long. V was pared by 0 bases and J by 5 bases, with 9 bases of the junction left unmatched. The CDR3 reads CASSQERASGLHEQYF. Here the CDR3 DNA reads TGCGCCAGCAGCCAAGAGAGGGCTAGCGGGCTCCACGAGCAGTACTTC.

CDR3 DNA sequence: TGTGCCAGCAGCCTGGGGTCGGACAATTCACCCCTCCACTTT. Translation gives CASSLGSDNSPLHF. The chain combines TRBV12-3 or TRBV12-4 with TRBJ1-6; D unclear. The germline V and J ends were trimmed by 6 bases and 7 bases, with 13 bases remaining between them. The CDR3 loop spans 14 amino acids.